This T cell receptor beta chain was documented in a study of T cells in Graves' hyperthyroidism and ophthalmopathy. General study points: Separation of ophthalmopathy from stable hyperthyroidism was achieved by a 13 V-J model. Blood samples included most of the expanded thyroid clonotypes exceeding 0.001.

The CDR3 totals 14 residues. Germline V gene data show CDR1 as ENHRY and CDR2 as SYGVKD. The ends were cut back, 4 bases at V and 4 bases at J, with 8 bases in the middle. As for this clonotype: What it binds is unknown.

Authors of the study amplified TCR beta CDR3 regions from RNA transcripts. In the first-round RT-PCR of the TCR CDR3, the HTBI primer set was used. TCRdb ran MiXCR on the multiplex PCR reads and lists one entry per CDR3 protein. The sample includes a few hundred thousand distinct CDR3 sequences, around 43% of them seen just once. The sample comprised peripheral blood or thyroid tissue (not recorded which). The TCR was taken from an adult woman with Graves' disease, either hyperthyroidism or ophthalmopathy (not recorded which). The rearrangement uses TRBV10-3 and TRBJ1-6; weak D call: TRBD1 (5 bases). The DNA for the CDR3 is TGTGCCATCAGTGGGGCAGGGTATAATTCACCCCTCCACTTT. Amino acid sequence: CAISGAGYNSPLHF.